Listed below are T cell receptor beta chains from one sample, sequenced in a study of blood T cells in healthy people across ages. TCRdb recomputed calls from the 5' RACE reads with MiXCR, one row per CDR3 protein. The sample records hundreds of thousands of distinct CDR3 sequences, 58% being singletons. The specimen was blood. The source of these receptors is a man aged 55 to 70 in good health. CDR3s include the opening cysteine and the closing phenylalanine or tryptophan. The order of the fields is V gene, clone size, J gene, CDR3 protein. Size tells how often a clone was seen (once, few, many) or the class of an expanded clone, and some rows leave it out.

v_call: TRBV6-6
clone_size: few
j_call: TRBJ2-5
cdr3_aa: CASSRGGSEETQYF

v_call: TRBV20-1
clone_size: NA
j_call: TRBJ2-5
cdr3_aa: CSARAWEAQYF

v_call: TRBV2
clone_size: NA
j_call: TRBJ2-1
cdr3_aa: CASRVRATPGNEQFF

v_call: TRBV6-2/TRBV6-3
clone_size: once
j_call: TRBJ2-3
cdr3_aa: CASSYDRASTDTQYF

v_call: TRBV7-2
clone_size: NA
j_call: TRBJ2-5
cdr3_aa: CASSLGAGTQIWVQETQYF

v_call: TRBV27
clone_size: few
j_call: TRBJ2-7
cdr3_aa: CASITGQRPYEQYF

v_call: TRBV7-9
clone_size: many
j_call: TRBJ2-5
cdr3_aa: CASSRLGETQYF

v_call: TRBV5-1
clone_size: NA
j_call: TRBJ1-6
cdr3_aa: CASSIVALHF

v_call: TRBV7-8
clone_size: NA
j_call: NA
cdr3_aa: CASSLDRGEETQYF

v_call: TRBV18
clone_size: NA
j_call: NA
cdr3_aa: CASSPVARGETQYF

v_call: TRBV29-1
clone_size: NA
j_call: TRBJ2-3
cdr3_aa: CSVGKPPGASDTQYF

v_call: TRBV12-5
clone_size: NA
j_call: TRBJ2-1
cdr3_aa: CASGLVSLGSYNEQFF

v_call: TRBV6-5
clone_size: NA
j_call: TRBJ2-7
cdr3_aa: CASSPGGGIYEQYF

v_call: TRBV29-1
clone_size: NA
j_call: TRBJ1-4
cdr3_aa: CSARGDEKLFF

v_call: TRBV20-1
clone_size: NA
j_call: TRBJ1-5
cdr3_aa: CSANRGQGSNQPQHF

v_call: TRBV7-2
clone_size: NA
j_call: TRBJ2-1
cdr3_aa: CASSTRDFEQFF

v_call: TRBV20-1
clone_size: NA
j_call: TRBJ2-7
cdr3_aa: CSASRQAASYEQYF

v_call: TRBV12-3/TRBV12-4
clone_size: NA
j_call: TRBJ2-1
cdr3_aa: CASRTAGDFNEQFF

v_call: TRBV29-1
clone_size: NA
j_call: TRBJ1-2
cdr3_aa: CSVGQDGYTF

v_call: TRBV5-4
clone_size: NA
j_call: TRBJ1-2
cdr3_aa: CASSLGDGQSVYGGYTF

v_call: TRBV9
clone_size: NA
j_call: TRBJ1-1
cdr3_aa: CASSPKVGVLNTEAFF

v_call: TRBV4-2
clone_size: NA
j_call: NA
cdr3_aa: CASSQDLRGANEQYF

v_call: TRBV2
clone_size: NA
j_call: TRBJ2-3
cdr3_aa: CASKTETSTDTQYF

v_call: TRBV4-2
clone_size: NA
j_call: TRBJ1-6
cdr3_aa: CASSQWERSPLHF

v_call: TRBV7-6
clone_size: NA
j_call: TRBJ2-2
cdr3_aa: CASSIGTVNTGELFF

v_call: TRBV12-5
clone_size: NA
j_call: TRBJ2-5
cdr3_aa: CASGTTGEYQETQYF

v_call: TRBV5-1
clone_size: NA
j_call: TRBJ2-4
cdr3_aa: CASSPGLLDGQYF

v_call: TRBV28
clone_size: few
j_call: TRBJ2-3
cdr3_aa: CASSSVRQGKSEDTQYF

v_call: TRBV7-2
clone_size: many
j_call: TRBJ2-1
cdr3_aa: CASSLARGSYNEQFF

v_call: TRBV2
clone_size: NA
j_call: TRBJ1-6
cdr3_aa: CASSKTGQGTSPLHF

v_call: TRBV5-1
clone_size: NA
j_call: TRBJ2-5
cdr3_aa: CASNHGLAGGIQETQYF

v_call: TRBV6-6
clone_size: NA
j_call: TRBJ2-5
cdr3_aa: CASSWTSTDQETQYF

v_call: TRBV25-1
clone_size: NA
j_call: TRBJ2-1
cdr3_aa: CASSDGAGGPWNEQFF

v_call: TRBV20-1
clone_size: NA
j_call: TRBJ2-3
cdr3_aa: CSATRTGFPDTQYF